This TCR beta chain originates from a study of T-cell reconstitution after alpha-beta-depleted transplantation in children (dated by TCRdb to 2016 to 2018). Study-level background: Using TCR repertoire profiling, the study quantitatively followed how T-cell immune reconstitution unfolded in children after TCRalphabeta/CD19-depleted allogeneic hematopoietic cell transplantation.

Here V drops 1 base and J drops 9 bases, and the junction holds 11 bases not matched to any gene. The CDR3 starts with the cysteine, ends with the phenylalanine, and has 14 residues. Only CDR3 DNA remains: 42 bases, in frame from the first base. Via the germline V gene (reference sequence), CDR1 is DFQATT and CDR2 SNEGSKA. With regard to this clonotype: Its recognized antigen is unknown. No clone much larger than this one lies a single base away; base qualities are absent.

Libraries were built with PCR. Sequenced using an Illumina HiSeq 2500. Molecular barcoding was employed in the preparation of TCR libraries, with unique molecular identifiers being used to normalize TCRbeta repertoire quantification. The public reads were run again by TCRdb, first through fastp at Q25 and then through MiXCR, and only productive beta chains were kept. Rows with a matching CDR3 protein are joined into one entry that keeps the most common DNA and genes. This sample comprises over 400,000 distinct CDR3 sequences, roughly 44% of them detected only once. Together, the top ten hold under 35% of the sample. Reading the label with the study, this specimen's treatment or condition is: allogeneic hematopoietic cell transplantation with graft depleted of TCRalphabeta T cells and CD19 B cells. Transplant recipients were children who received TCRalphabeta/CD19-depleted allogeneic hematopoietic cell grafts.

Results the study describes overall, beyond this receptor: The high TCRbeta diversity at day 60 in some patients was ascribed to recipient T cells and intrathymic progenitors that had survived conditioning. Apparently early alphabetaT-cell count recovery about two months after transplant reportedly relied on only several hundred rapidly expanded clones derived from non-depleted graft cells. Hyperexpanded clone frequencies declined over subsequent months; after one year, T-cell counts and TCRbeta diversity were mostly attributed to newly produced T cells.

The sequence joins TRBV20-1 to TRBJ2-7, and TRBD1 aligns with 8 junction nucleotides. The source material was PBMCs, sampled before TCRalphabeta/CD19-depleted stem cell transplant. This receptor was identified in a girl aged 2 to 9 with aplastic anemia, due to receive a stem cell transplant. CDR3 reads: CSARGTGKRGGQYF. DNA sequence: TGCAGTGCTAGAGGGACAGGGAAAAGGGGCGGGCAGTACTTC.